These 7 T cell receptor beta chains were all obtained from the same sample, sequenced in a study of blood T cell repertoires in COVID-19. The method was immunoSEQ multiplex PCR; TCRdb's version includes in-frame clones alone and lacks a portion of them. This sample yields 150,000 to 200,000 clones, of which around 79% are seen a single time; roughly 28% belongs to the top ten. The sequenced sample was peripheral blood. These TCRs come from a woman in her 70s with acute or convalescent COVID-19.

This clone was counted ten times or more. The chain is built from TRBV24-1 and TRBJ2-1; a possible D gene is TRBD2 (5 bases). V lost 3 bases and J 6 bases, leaving 14 bases between the germline ends. In germline, CDR1 is KGHDR, CDR2 SFDVKD. The CDR3 has 15 amino acids. DNA of the CDR3: TGTGCCACCAGTGATCCCCGGACTGTGGGCAATGAGCAGTTCTTC. Its protein product is CATSDPRTVGNEQFF.

The table lists this clone with a count of one. V and J are TRBV27 and TRBJ2-7; D perhaps matches TRBD1 (6 bases). Trimming cost V 6 bases and J 0 bases, with 24 bases left between them. There are 18 residues in the CDR3. Per the germline V gene, CDR1 is MNHEY and CDR2 is SMNVEV (reference sequence). CDR3 nucleotides: TGTGCCAGCAGCAAAGGTGCAGGGGTGATCCCTAGCTCCTACGAGCAGTACTTC. As protein: CASSKGAGVIPSSYEQYF.

The chain uses TRBV24-1 and TRBJ1-1; D is undetermined. V was clipped by 3 bases and J by 1 base, with 5 bases between them. The CDR3 runs 13 residues. Germline V gives CDR1 KGHDR, CDR2 SFDVKD. CDR3 residues: CATSDRRNTEAFF. The CDR3 DNA follows: TGTGCCACCAGTGATCGGAGGAACACTGAAGCTTTCTTT.

V and J are TRBV6-4 and TRBJ1-5, with a possible D match to TRBD1 (6 bases). The CDR3 contains 15 residues. The germline gives CDR1 MRHNA, CDR2 SNTAGT. The V end lost 6 bases, the J end lost 2 bases, and 14 bases lay between the germline ends. CDR3 sequence reads: CASSLEAGGNQPQHF. The DNA of the CDR3 is TGTGCCAGCAGCCTCGAGGCAGGGGGCAATCAGCCCCAGCATTTT.

The V gene is TRBV21-1, the J gene TRBJ1-1; the D segment call TRBD1 is taken from the table without a DNA check. TRBV21-1 is labeled a pseudogene. The CDR3 has 16 amino acids. The CDR3, as DNA: TGTGCCAGCAGCAAAAGTTCCTCCCAGGGGTGGCCTGAAGCTTTCTTT. Residues: CASSKSSSQGWPEAFF.

J is TRBJ2-2 and V is TRBV25-1; 8 bases fit TRBD1. Germline lookup yields CDR1 MGHDK and CDR2 SYGVNS. J gave up 2 bases and V 2 bases, and 7 bases lay outside the gene matches. The CDR3 totals 17 residues. Here the CDR3 reads CASSETRQGPNTGELFF. The CDR3 coding sequence is TGTGCCAGCAGTGAAACCCGACAGGGGCCTAACACCGGGGAGCTGTTTTTT.

The rearrangement links TRBV2 to TRBJ2-3; 7 bases fit TRBD2. Germline V gene lookup returns CDR1 SNHLY and CDR2 FYNNEI. The CDR3 has 14 amino acids. Unmatched junction bases numbered 4, after V lost 1 base and J lost 6 bases. The CDR3, as DNA: TGTGCCAGCAGTGAAGATGTGACTAGCGATACGCAGTATTTT. It encodes CASSEDVTSDTQYF.